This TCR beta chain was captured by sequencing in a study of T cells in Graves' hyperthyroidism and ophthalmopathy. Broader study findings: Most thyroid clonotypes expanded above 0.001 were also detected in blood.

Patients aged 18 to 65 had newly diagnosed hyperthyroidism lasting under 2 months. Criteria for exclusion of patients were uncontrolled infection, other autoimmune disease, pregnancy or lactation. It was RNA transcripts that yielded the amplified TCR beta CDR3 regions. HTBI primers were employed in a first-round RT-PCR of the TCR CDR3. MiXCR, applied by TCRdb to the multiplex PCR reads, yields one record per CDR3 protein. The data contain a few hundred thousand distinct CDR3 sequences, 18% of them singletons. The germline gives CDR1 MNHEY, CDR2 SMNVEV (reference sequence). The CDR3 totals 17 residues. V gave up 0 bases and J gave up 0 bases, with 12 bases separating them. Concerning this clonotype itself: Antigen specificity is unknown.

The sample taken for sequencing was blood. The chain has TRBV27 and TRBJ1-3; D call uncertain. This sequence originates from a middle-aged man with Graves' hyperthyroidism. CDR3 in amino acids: CASSLSGVSSSGNTIYF. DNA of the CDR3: TGTGCCAGCAGTTTATCTGGGGTTTCGAGCTCTGGAAACACCATATATTTT.